The sample holds many counts of the clone carrying this T cell receptor (beta chain). As yet, its antigen is unknown. It was RNA transcripts that yielded the amplified TCR beta CDR3 regions. The HTBI primer set served for first-round RT-PCR of the TCR CDR3. MiXCR, applied by TCRdb to the multiplex PCR reads, yields one record per CDR3 protein. The sample includes 250,000 to 300,000 distinct CDR3 sequences, about 13% of them seen just once. Hyperthyroidism, newly diagnosed and lasting under 2 months, affected patients aged 18 to 65. Uncontrolled infection, other autoimmune disease, pregnancy or lactation barred patients from enrollment. The germline CDR1 and CDR2 sequences are SNHLY and FYNNEI. The CDR3 runs 15 residues. Trimming took off 5 bases at V and 7 bases at J, with 20 bases between the two ends. The sample belongs to a study of T cells in Graves' hyperthyroidism and ophthalmopathy. Study-wide results and limits: Before onset, by a median of approximately 5.9 months, the model predicted ophthalmopathy. Ophthalmopathy was separated from stable hyperthyroidism by a 13 V-J model.

The specimen sequenced was blood. This chain connects TRBV2 to TRBJ1-2, with a possible D match to TRBD1 (5 bases). This receptor was taken from a woman aged 35 to 49 with Graves' hyperthyroidism. In DNA form, the CDR3 reads TGTGCCAGCAGTACCACCCTGTGGGGGGGGGGTGGCTACACCTTC. This codes for CASSTTLWGGGGYTF. The variable domain in full, with the rest retrieved from reference TRBV2 and TRBJ1-2, is EPEVTQTPSHQVTQMGQEVILRCVPISNHLYFYWYRQILGQKVEFLVSFYNNEISEKSEIFDDQFSVERPDGSNFTLKIRSTKLEDSAMYFCASSTTLWGGGGYTFGSGTRLTVV.